The 21 T cell receptor beta chains below come from one sample, sequenced in a study of tumor-infiltrating lymphocytes in primary liver carcinoma. A constant-region primer served to make TCR beta cDNA from around 540 ng total RNA. TCR beta libraries came from three nested multiplex PCR rounds using slightly modified ARM-PCR. Rounds one and two of PCR, each of 10 cycles, were primed with TRBV1-TRBV30 forward primers and a C-beta reverse primer. TCRdb re-called the multiplex PCR reads through MiXCR, storing one row per CDR3 protein. The data contain under 45,000 distinct CDR3 sequences, around 70% of them seen just once; the ten biggest clones take up 19%. Extraction of RNA together with DNA used about 17-31 mg of unsorted bulk tissue. Input material: liver tumor tissue from sampling region 2. Indicated subset: tumor region T2, inferior pole. The origin of the receptors is a man between 40 and 49 years old with primary liver carcinoma and hepatitis B virus infection.

The V gene is TRBV21-1, the J gene TRBJ1-6. TRBV21-1 corresponds to a pseudogene. The CDR3 consists of 15 residues. The CDR3, as DNA: TGTGCCACCAGCAAGGGAGACTCCTATAATTCACCCCTCGACTTT. Translated: CATSKGDSYNSPLDF.

This clonotype occurred once. At one end, the junction sequence differs from germline, possibly due to a read error. The chain is built from TRBV29-1 and TRBJ2-7; possible D gene TRBD1, 7 bases. Germline V gene sequence: CDR1 SQVTM, CDR2 ANQGSEA. The CDR3 loop spans 12 amino acids. The CDR3 here is CSGSGGGYERYF. The CDR3 DNA reads TGCAGCGGTTCAGGGGGAGGCTACGAGCGGTACTTT.

As to this clonotype: Since no conserved phenylalanine or tryptophan closes the CDR3, a read error is the likely cause. V and J are TRBV6-1 and TRBJ2-7; D may correspond to TRBD1 or TRBD2 (5 bases each). Germline V lookup: CDR1 MNHNS, CDR2 SASEGT. This CDR3 has 15 residues. CDR3 sequence: CARSVGTVDSYEQYY. The CDR3 DNA is TGTGCCAGAAGTGTTGGGACGGTGGACTCCTACGAGCAGTACTAC.

As regards this clonotype: The junction differs from germline at one of its ends, possibly a read error. The V and J genes are TRBV5-6 and TRBJ1-5, with D uncertain. The CDR3 covers 13 residues. CDR1 and CDR2 from the germline V gene are SGHDT and YYEEEE. The CDR3 reads CASGLEGSQPRHF. The CDR3 bases are TGTGCCAGCGGCTTGGAAGGAAGTCAGCCCCGGCACTTT. Looking up the rest from reference TRBV5-6 and TRBJ1-5 gives the full variable domain: DAGVTQSPTHLIKTRGQQVTLRCSPKSGHDTVSWYQQALGQGPQFIFQYYEEEERQRGNFPDRFSGHQFPNYSSELNVNALLLGDSALYLCASGLEGSQPRHFGDGTRLSIL.

The chain recombines TRBV20-1 with TRBJ2-7; weak D call: TRBD2 (6 bases). The CDR3 is 12 amino acids. Germline V gives CDR1 DFQATT, CDR2 SNEGSKA (reference sequence). V lost 6 bases and J lost 3, with 12 bases in between. The CDR3, as DNA: TGCAGTGCCAACAAGGAGGGCTACGAGCAGTACTTC. It is translated as CSANKEGYEQYF.

To note about this clonotype: At one end, the junction sequence differs from germline, possibly due to a read error. The genes are TRBV11-2 and TRBJ2-5; D tentatively fits TRBD1 or TRBD2 (5 bases each). The CDR3 runs 18 residues. CDR1 is SGHAT and CDR2 is FQNNGV in the germline V gene. CDR3: CGSSPSSIQGTGLETQYF. DNA of the CDR3: TGTGGCAGCAGCCCTAGCTCAATCCAGGGTACTGGGCTGGAGACACAGTACTTC.

Concerning this clonotype: The junction shows a germline mismatch at one end, possibly a read error. This rearrangement joins TRBV5-1 to TRBJ2-1; tentative D call: TRBD2 (7 bases). Germline-derived CDR1 and CDR2 are SGHRS and YFSETQ. The CDR3 is made up of 16 amino acids. In DNA, the CDR3 is TGCACCAGCAGCTTGACCCTAGGGGGGGGCCACGATGAGCAGTTCTTC. Its translation is CTSSLTLGGGHDEQFF.

Comment on this clonotype: One junction end does not reproduce the germline sequence, and a read error may be involved. The V call is TRBV18, the J call TRBJ2-3; D is ambiguous. The CDR3 runs 15 residues. CDR1 KGHSH and CDR2 LQKENI come from the germline V gene. The DNA for the CDR3 is TGTGTCAGCTCACCTGATATGAGTTCCGCAGATACGCAGTATTTT. Translation: CVSSPDMSSADTQYF. The full variable domain, with the rest looked up from reference TRBV18 and TRBJ2-3, is NAGVMQNPRHLVRRRGQEARLRCSPMKGHSHVYWYRQLPEEGLKFMVYLQKENIIDESGMPKERFSAEFPKEGPSILRIQQVVRGDSAAYFCVSSPDMSSADTQYFGPGTRLTVL.

Comments on this clonotype: The junction and the germline gene differ at one end; a read error may be behind it. The chain carries TRBV28 and TRBJ2-6; weak D call: TRBD1 (6 bases). The CDR3 consists of 18 residues. CDR1 and CDR2 (germline): MDHEN, SYDVKM. The DNA of the CDR3 is TGTGCCAGCAGCAGGGGTGAGACCGTCCCCTCTGGGGCCAACGTCCTGGCTTTC. It translates to CASSRGETVPSGANVLAF.

Comment on this clonotype: An end of the junction differs from the germline gene, which may be a read error. The chain uses TRBV12-3 or TRBV12-4 and TRBJ1-6; weak D call: TRBD1 (5 bases). The CDR3 extends over 16 amino acids. CDR3 nucleotides: TGTGCCAGCAGTCTTCATGGGGCATCCTATAATTCACCCCTCCTCTTT. As protein: CASSLHGASYNSPLLF.

The genes are TRBV7-9 and TRBJ2-7, with TRBD2 matching over 13 bases. This CDR3 is 19 amino acids long. J gave up 1 base and V 5 bases, and 14 bases lay outside the gene matches. Germline V gene sequence: CDR1 SEHNR, CDR2 FQNEAQ (reference sequence). CDR3 DNA: TGTGCCAGCAGCCTAATCTCGACTAGCGGGAGGCCCAGATCCTACGAGCAGTACTTC. Protein product: CASSLISTSGRPRSYEQYF. Looking up the rest from reference TRBV7-9 and TRBJ2-7 gives the full variable domain: DTGVSQNPRHKITKRGQNVTFRCDPISEHNRLYWYRQTLGQGPEFLTYFQNEAQLEKSRLLSDRFSAERPKGSFSTLEIQRTEQGDSAMYLCASSLISTSGRPRSYEQYFGPGTRLTVT.

The chain has TRBV28 and TRBJ2-7; D remains ambiguous. Germline CDR1 and CDR2: MDHEN and SYDVKM. CDR3 length: 13 residues. The CDR3 loop reads CVSSSSSNYEQYV. The DNA of the CDR3 is TGTGTCAGCAGTTCGTCATCAAACTACGAGCAGTACGTC.

To note about this clonotype: One end of the junction is discordant with germline, which a read error may explain. The chain has TRBV28 and TRBJ2-7; 10 bases align to TRBD1. This CDR3 has 15 residues. Germline lookup yields CDR1 MDHEN and CDR2 SYDVKM. CDR3 in amino acids: CASCLDRGRFHEQYF. As DNA, the CDR3 is TGTGCCAGCTGTTTAGACAGGGGGCGCTTTCACGAACAGTACTTC. Combining the CDR3 with reference TRBV28 and TRBJ2-7 gives the whole variable domain DVKVTQSSRYLVKRTGEKVFLECVQDMDHENMFWYRQDPGLGLRLIYFSYDVKMKEKGDIPEGYSVSREKKERFSLILESASTNQTSMYLCASCLDRGRFHEQYFGPGTRLTVT.

As to this clonotype: One end of the junction varies from germline; a read error may be responsible. The chain recombines TRBV5-4 with TRBJ2-3, with TRBD2 identical over 7 bases. CDR3 length: 14 amino acids. Germline values: CDR1 SGHNT, CDR2 YYREEE (reference sequence). CDR3 coding DNA: TGTGCCAGCAGCTTGGCTAGCGGCACAGATACGCAATATTTT. Translation gives CASSLASGTDTQYF.

This clonotype was detected ten times or more. The chain has TRBV5-1 and TRBJ2-1, with 8 nucleotides matching TRBD2. The trim removed 4 bases at V and 4 bases at J, leaving 4 bases unmatched. The CDR3 extends over 14 amino acids. Germline CDR1 reads SGHRS; CDR2 reads YFSETQ. The CDR3 is CASSAAGGYNEQFF. The CDR3 nucleotides read TGCGCCAGCAGCGCTGCGGGAGGTTACAATGAGCAGTTCTTC. The full variable domain, in which reference TRBV5-1 and TRBJ2-1 provide the parts outside the CDR3, is KAGVTQTPRYLIKTRGQQVTLSCSPISGHRSVSWYQQTPGQGLQFLFEYFSETQRNKGNFPGRFSGRQFSNSRSEMNVSTLELGDSALYLCASSAAGGYNEQFFGPGTRLTVL.

As concerns this clonotype: The conserved phenylalanine or tryptophan is not found at the CDR3 terminus, so this likely reflects a read error. J is TRBJ2-1 and V is TRBV28, with 7 bases aligning to TRBD2. There are 14 residues in the CDR3. The germline gives CDR1 MDHEN, CDR2 SYDVKM. The CDR3 loop is CTSSQDGEGREQFI. The CDR3 DNA reads TGTACCAGCAGTCAGGACGGGGAGGGGCGTGAGCAGTTCATC.

This chain uses TRBV6-2 or TRBV6-3 with TRBJ2-7; TRBD2 matches at 8 bases. The CDR3 covers 15 residues. Germline assignment: CDR1 MNHEY and CDR2 SVGEGT. Losses at the gene ends were 7 bases for V and 7 bases for J; bases not matched to a gene: 15. The CDR3 sequence is CASNTPTSGGYEQYF. CDR3 DNA sequence: TGTGCCAGCAACACTCCTACTAGCGGAGGGTATGAGCAGTACTTC.

Remarks on this clonotype: One junction end does not reproduce the germline sequence, and a read error may be involved. This chain uses TRBV6-1 with TRBJ1-3; D possibly corresponds to TRBD1 (5 bases). CDR3 length: 15 amino acids. Germline CDR1 reads MNHNS; CDR2 reads SASEGT. This CDR3 is CASGPGTAPGITIYF. The CDR3 DNA is TGTGCCAGCGGACCAGGGACGGCCCCTGGAATCACCATATATTTT.

With respect to this clonotype: One end of the junction fails to match germline, which may point to a read error. The V gene is TRBV6-2 or TRBV6-3, the J gene TRBJ2-1; perhaps TRBD1 as D (5 bases). The CDR3 is 14 amino acids. Germline V lookup: CDR1 MNHEY, CDR2 SVGEGT. CDR3 loop: CAGSYATGSDEQFF. DNA of the CDR3: TGTGCCGGCAGTTATGCTACAGGATCGGATGAGCAGTTCTTC.

With respect to this clonotype: At one end, the junction sequence differs from germline, possibly due to a read error. The V and J genes are TRBV5-4 and TRBJ2-5; TRBD2 agrees at 7 bases. CDR1 is SGHNT, CDR2 YYREEE, per germline (reference sequence). This CDR3 contains 14 residues. The CDR3 loop reads CASSLRVLAETQYF. In nucleotides, the CDR3 is TGTGCCAGTAGCTTGCGGGTACTAGCGGAGACCCAGTACTTC.

Notes on this clonotype: No conserved phenylalanine or tryptophan is present at the end of the CDR3, so a read error is the likely explanation. The gene calls are TRBV11-2 and TRBJ2-1, with 10 bases identical to TRBD2. The CDR3 sequence is 17 residues long. V was clipped by 5 bases and J by 4 bases; unmatched bases: 11. Germline assignment: CDR1 SGHAT and CDR2 FQNNGV. This CDR3 reads CASSPTVTSGKYNEQFS. Here the CDR3 DNA reads TGTGCCAGCAGCCCTACCGTAACTAGCGGGAAATACAATGAGCAGTTCTCA.